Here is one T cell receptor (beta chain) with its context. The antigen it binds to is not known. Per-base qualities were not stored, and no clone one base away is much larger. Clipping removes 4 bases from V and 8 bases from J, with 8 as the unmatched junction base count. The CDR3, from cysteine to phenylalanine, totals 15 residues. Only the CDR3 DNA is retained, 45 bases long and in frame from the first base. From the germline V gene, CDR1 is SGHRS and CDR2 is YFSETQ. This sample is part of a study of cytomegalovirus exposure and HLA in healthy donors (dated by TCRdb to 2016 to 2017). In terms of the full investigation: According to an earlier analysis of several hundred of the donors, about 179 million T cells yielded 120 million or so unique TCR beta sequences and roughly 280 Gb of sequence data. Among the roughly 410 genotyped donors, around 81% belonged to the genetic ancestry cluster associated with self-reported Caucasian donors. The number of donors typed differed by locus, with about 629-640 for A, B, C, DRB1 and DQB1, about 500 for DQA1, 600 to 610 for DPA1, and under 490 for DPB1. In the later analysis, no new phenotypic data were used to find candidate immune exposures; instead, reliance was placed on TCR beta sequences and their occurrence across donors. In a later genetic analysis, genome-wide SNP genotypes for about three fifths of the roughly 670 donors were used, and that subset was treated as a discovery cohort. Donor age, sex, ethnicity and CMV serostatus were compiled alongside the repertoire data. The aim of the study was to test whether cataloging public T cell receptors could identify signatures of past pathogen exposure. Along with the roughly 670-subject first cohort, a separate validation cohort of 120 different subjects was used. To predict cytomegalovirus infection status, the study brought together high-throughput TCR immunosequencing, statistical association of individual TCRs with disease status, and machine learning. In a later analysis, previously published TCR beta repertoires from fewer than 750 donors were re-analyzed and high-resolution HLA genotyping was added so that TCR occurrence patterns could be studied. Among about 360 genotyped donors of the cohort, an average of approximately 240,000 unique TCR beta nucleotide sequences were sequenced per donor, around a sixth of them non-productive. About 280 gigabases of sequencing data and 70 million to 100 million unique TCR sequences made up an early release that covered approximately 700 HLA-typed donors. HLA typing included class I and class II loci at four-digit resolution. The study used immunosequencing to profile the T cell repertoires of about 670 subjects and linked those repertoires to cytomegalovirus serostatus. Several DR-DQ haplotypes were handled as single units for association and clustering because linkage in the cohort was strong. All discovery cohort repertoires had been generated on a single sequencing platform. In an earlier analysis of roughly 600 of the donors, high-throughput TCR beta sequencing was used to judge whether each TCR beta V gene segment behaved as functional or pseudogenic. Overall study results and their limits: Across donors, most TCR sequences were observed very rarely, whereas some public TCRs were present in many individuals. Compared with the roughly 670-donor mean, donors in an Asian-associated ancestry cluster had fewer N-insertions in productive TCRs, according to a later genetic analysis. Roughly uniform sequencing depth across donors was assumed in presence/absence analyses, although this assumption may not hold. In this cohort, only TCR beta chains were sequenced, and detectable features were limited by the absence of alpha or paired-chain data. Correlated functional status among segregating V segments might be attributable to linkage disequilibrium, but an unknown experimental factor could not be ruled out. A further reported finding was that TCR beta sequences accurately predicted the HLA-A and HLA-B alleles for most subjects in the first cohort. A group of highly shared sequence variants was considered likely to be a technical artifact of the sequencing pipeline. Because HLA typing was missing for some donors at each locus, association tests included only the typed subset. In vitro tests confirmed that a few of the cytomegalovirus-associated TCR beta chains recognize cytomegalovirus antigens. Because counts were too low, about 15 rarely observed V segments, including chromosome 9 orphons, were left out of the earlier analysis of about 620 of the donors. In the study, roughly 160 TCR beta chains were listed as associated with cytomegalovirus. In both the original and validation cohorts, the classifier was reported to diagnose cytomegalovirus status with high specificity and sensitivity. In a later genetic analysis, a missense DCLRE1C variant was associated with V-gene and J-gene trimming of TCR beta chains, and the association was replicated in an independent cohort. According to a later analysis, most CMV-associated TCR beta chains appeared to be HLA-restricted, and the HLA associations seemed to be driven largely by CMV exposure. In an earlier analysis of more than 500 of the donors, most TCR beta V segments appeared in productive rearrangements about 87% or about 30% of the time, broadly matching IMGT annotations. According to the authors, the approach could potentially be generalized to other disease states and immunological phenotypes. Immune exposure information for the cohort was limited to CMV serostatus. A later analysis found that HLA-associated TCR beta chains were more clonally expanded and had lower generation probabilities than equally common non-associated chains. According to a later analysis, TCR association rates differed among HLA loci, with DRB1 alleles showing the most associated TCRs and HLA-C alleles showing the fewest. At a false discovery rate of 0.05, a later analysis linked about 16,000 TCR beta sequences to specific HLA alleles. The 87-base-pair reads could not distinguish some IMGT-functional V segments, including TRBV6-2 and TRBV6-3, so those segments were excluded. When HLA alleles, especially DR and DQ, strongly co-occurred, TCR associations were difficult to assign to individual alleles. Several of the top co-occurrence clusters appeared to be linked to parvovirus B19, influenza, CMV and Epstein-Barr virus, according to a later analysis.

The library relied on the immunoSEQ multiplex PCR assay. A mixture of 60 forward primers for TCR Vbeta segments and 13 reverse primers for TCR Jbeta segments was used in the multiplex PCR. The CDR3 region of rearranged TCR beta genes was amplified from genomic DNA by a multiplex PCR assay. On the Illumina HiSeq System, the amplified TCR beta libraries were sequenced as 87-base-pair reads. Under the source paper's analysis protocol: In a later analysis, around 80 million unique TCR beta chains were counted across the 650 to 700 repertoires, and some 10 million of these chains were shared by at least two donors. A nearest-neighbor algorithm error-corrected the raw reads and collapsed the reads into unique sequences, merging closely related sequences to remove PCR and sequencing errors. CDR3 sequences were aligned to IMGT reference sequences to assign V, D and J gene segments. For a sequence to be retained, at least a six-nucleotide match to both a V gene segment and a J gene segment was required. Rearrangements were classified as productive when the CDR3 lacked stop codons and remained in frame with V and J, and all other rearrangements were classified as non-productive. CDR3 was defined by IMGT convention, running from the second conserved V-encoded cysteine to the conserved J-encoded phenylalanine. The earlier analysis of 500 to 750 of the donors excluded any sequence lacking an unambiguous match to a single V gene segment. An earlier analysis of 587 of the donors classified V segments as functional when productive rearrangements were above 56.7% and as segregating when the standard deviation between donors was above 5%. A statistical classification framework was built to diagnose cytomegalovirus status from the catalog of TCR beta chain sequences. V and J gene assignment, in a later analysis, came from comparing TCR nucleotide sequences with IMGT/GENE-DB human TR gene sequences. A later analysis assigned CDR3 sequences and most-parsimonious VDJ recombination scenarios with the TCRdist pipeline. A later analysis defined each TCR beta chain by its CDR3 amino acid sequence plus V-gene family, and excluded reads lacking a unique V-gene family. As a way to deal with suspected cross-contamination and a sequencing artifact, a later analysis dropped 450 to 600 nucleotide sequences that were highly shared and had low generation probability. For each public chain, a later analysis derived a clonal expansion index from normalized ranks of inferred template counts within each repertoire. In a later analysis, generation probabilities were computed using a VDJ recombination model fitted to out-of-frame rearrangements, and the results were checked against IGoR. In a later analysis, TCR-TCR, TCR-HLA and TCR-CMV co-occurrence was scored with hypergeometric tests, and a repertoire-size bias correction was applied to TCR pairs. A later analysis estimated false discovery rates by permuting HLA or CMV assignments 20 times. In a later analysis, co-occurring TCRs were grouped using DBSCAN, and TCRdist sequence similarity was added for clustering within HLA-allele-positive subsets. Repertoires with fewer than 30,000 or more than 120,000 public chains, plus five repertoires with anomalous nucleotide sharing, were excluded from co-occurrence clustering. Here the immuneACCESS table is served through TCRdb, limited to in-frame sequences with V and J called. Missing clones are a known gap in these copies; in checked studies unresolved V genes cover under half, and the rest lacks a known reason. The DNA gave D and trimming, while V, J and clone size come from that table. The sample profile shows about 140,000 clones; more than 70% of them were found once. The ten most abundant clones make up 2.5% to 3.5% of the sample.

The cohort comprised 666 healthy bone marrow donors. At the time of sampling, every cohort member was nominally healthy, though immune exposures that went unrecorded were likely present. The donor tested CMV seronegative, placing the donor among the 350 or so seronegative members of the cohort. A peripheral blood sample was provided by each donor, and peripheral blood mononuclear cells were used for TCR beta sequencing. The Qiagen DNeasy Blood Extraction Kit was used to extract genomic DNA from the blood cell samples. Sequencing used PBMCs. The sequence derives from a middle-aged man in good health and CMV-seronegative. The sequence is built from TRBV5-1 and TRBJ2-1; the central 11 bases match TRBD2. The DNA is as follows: TGCGCCAGCAGCGCTCCCACTAGCGGGAGTTATGAGCAGTTCTTC. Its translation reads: CASSAPTSGSYEQFF.